This is a list of T cell receptor beta chains from one sample in a study of blood T cells in healthy people across ages. Via MiXCR, TCRdb re-called the 5' RACE reads, giving one row per CDR3 protein. Among about 1.4 million distinct CDR3 sequences listed, roughly 64% were seen once. Specimen: blood. The source is a man between 18 and 29 years old in good health. Each CDR3 is given without its conserved first and last residue.

13,TRBJ1-4,TRBV12-3/TRBV12-4,AGSRTVDNNEKLF
13,TRBJ1-1,TRBV14,ASSLRWGADTEAF
12,TRBJ2-1,TRBV2,ASSEIPGYNEQF
11,TRBJ2-3,TRBV6-5,ASRGDPEMRQY
14,TRBJ1-2,TRBV12-3/TRBV12-4,ACRLTRGDPNYGYT
14,TRBJ2-5,TRBV12-3/TRBV12-4,ASSPGGGHYQETQY
13,TRBJ2-7,TRBV7-2,ASSSLQGDTYEQY
16,TRBJ2-3,TRBV7-9,ASSMTSGGPQGADTQY
11,TRBJ1-6,TRBV20-1,SAQDTYNSPLH
11,TRBJ2-2,TRBV4-2,ASSQVHTGELF
14,TRBJ1-5,TRBV4-1,ASSPGTGILGQPQH
13,TRBJ2-7,TRBV4-1,ASSQIAGRGGEQY
13,TRBJ2-3,TRBV5-1,ASSLWGNIADTQY
12,TRBJ1-2,TRBV4-2,ASSHDLQNYGYT
13,TRBJ2-3,TRBV7-2,ASSLAGVWGDTQY
16,TRBJ2-3,TRBV20-1,SLCGTGGSSGPGDTQY
13,TRBJ2-1,TRBV29-1,SVDLAASSYNEQF
11,TRBJ2-1,TRBV7-9,ASSLVDNNEQF
11,TRBJ2-7,TRBV20-1,SAVKPGPYEQY
11,TRBJ1-1,TRBV20-1,SARDGGDTEAF
11,TRBJ1-2,TRBV20-1,SARVTGGSGYT
12,TRBJ1-5,TRBV3-1,ASSDTGGNQPQH
13,TRBJ2-1,TRBV4-1,ASSQGDRGGNEQF
9,-,TRBV4-1,ARSQGGTQY
13,TRBJ2-7,TRBV4-1,ASSQVFPQAYEQY
14,TRBJ2-3,TRBV5-1,ASSLPTAGGTDTQY
14,TRBJ2-3,TRBV7-2,ASSFNPRRAADTQY
13,TRBJ2-5,TRBV5-6,ASNIGTSRQETQY